A single sample is the source of the 23 T cell receptor beta chains below, sequenced in a study of beta chain features in type 1 diabetes. Expressed TCRB transcripts were sequenced because the entire RNA isolate underwent reverse transcription. Measured with immunoSEQ multiplex PCR; TCRdb has only the in-frame clones, and not every one. Here the sample spans around 250,000 clones, about 14% being singletons. Sequencing input: naive CD4+ T cells from blood. These receptors were obtained from a woman aged 40 to 50 in good health.

The gene calls are TRBV5-1 and TRBJ2-3; tentative D call: TRBD2 (5 bases). The germline gives CDR1 SGHRS, CDR2 YFSETQ. CDR3 size: 13 residues. Trimming pared 3 bases from V and 9 bases from J, leaving 14 bases between. CDR3 protein: CASSSPPGETQYF. CDR3 sequence (DNA): TGCGCCAGCAGCTCCCCGCCCGGGGAGACGCAGTATTTT.

Turning to this clone: At one end the junction does not follow the germline gene, possibly because of a read error. This rearrangement joins TRBV6-6 to TRBJ1-1; D unresolved. The CDR3 is made up of 12 amino acids. Germline V gene sequence: CDR1 MNHNY, CDR2 SVGAGI (reference sequence). DNA of the CDR3: TGTGCCAGCAATTACCCGGGAACTGAAGCTTTCTTT. It translates to CASNYPGTEAFF.

This clone was found a few times. The identical CDR3 is also encoded by other nucleotide sequences in the sample. The chain combines TRBV18 with TRBJ2-1; 9 bases fit TRBD2. CDR3 size: 16 residues. J lost 4 bases, V lost 3 bases, and 7 bases had no gene match. Germline values: CDR1 KGHSH, CDR2 LQKENI. This chain's CDR3 is CASSPPSGGRYNEQFF. The DNA for the CDR3 is TGTGCCAGCTCACCGCCGAGCGGGGGGCGTTACAATGAGCAGTTCTTC.

Only a few counts were recorded for this clone. The V gene is TRBV29-1, the J gene TRBJ2-7, with 9 bases identical to TRBD1. V shed 1 base, J shed 3 bases, and the junction held 7 bases outside the gene matches. Germline CDR1 and CDR2: SQVTM and ANQGSEA. The CDR3 contains 15 residues. The CDR3 is CSVEGGQGPVYEQYF. DNA for the CDR3: TGCAGCGTTGAAGGCGGACAGGGGCCTGTCTACGAGCAGTACTTC.

The chain has TRBV2 and TRBJ1-2; D is possibly TRBD1 (5 bases). V dropped 4 bases and J dropped 6 bases, with 9 bases sitting between them. The germline gives CDR1 SNHLY, CDR2 FYNNEI. The CDR3 totals 12 residues. CDR3 region: CASSGRTNGYTF. The DNA for the CDR3 is TGTGCCAGCAGTGGAAGGACAAATGGCTACACCTTC.

This clone was detected only a few times. This chain connects TRBV4-1 to TRBJ1-5; D is perhaps TRBD1 (6 bases). The CDR3 length is 16 residues. Between the trimmed V and J ends, which lost 4 bases and 3 bases, there was a span of 16 bases. The germline CDR1 and CDR2 sequences are MGHRA and YSYEKL. The CDR3 DNA reads TGCGCCAGCAGCCCCTTGCGGGGGGCTACCAATCAGCCCCAGCATTTT. Its protein is CASSPLRGATNQPQHF.

This clone has just a few counts. This chain connects TRBV18 to TRBJ1-5; no clear D. V lost 2 bases and J lost 3, with 11 bases in between. The CDR3 sequence is 15 residues long. The germline V gene encodes CDR1 KGHSH and CDR2 LQKENI. The CDR3 reads CASSPSSSTNQPQHF. The CDR3 nucleotides are TGTGCCAGCTCACCATCGAGTAGTACCAATCAGCCCCAGCATTTT.

The chain employs TRBV5-1 and TRBJ2-7; 14 bases are a match to TRBD2. V gave up 4 bases and J gave up 5 bases; unmatched junction bases: 11. The CDR3 extends over 17 amino acids. From germline, CDR1 is SGHRS and CDR2 YFSETQ. CDR3 sequence: CASSKGLAGAPGNEQYF. For the CDR3, the DNA is TGCGCCAGCAGCAAGGGACTAGCGGGGGCCCCGGGGAACGAGCAGTACTTC.

This sequence joins TRBV5-4 and TRBJ1-1, with TRBD1 identical over 8 bases. Germline CDR1 is SGHNT and CDR2 is YYREEE (reference sequence). The V segment lost 2 bases and the J segment 5 bases; nucleotides outside the gene matches: 5. There are 14 residues in the CDR3. The CDR3 nucleotides read TGTGCCAGCAGCTTTGACAGGGGAGATACTGAAGCTTTCTTT. Residues: CASSFDRGDTEAFF.

Only a few counts were recorded for this clone. The J gene is TRBJ2-7, the V gene TRBV9; 7 bases match TRBD1. Germline-derived CDR1 and CDR2 are SGDLS and YYNGEE. The junction had 7 bases not matched to a gene; V was cut back by 3 bases and J by 4 bases. There are 14 residues in the CDR3. The CDR3, as DNA: TGTGCCAGCAGCGCCAGACAGGGCGATTACGAGCAGTACTTC. Translating it yields CASSARQGDYEQYF. Filled out from reference TRBV9 and TRBJ2-7, the complete variable domain reads DSGVTQTPKHLITATGQRVTLRCSPRSGDLSVYWYQQSLDQGLQFLIQYYNGEERAKGNILERFSAQQFPDLHSELNLSSLELGDSALYFCASSARQGDYEQYFGPGTRLTVT.

This clone was seen more than once but under ten times. The V and J genes are TRBV6-5 and TRBJ1-6; 11 bases are a match to TRBD1. The CDR3 spans 16 residues. J was trimmed by 10 bases and V by 2 bases; bases with no gene match: 7. From germline, CDR1 is MNHEY and CDR2 SVGAGI. The CDR3: CASSYGQGAIGSPLHF. In DNA form, the CDR3 reads TGTGCCAGCAGTTACGGACAGGGGGCGATAGGGTCACCCCTCCACTTT.

The genes are TRBV7-2 and TRBJ2-7, with D perhaps TRBD2 (5 bases). The V and J ends lost 0 bases and 0 bases respectively, with 9 bases between them. Germline V gene data show CDR1 as SGHTA and CDR2 as FQGNSA. The CDR3 extends over 15 amino acids. CDR3 loop: CASSLASGLSYEQYF. DNA of the CDR3: TGTGCCAGCAGCTTAGCGAGCGGCCTCTCCTACGAGCAGTACTTC.

This clone appeared a single time. J is TRBJ2-1 and V is TRBV15; 7 bases map to TRBD1. Germline trimming cut 2 bases from V and 7 bases from J; bases unmatched to any gene: 11. Germline V gene data show CDR1 as LNHNV and CDR2 as YYDKDF (reference sequence). The CDR3 totals 16 residues. CDR3 coding DNA: TGTGCCACCAGCAGAAGGGGGCCGGGTAGAACAAATGAGCAGTTCTTC. Its protein product is CATSRRGPGRTNEQFF.

This chain links TRBV2 with TRBJ2-7; D not certain. This CDR3 spans 13 amino acids. The V gene lost 6 bases and the J gene lost 3 bases, with 12 bases spanning the gap. Germline loops: CDR1 SNHLY, CDR2 FYNNEI. The CDR3 region is CASREPDFYEQYF. Here the CDR3 DNA reads TGTGCCAGCAGGGAGCCCGATTTCTACGAGCAGTACTTC.

This clone has just a few counts. The V and J genes are TRBV18 and TRBJ1-1; no definite D call. The CDR3 extends over 16 amino acids. V was trimmed by 3 bases and J by 10 bases, leaving 24 bases between them. Germline V gene sequence: CDR1 KGHSH, CDR2 LQKENI. In DNA form, the CDR3 reads TGTGCCAGCTCACCCCAACATACCATACAGAGAGACGGAGCTTTCTTT. Its protein product is CASSPQHTIQRDGAFF.

The rearrangement joins TRBV5-6 to TRBJ2-1, with 16 bases that match TRBD2. This CDR3 is 16 amino acids long. Germline assignment: CDR1 SGHDT and CDR2 YYEEEE. V shed 2 bases, J shed 8 bases, and the junction held 4 bases outside the gene matches. CDR3 DNA: TGTGCCAGCAGCTTCGGGACTAGCGGGGGGGATTATGAGCAGTTCTTC. Its translation: CASSFGTSGGDYEQFF.

This chain connects TRBV7-9 to TRBJ2-3; D gene ambiguous. The germline V gene has CDR1 SEHNR and CDR2 FQNEAQ (reference sequence). V was clipped by 3 bases and J by 3 bases, with 4 bases between them. The CDR3 covers 12 residues. CDR3 DNA: TGTGCCAGCAGCTTGCGAACAGATACGCAGTATTTT. This encodes CASSLRTDTQYF.

The CDR3 loop reads CASSYYQGANTEAFF. The DNA for the CDR3 is TGTGCCAGCAGTTACTATCAGGGGGCTAACACTGAAGCTTTCTTT. This chain joins TRBV6-5 and TRBJ1-1; 8 bases line up with TRBD1. CDR1 MNHEY and CDR2 SVGAGI come from the germline V gene. V gave up 1 base and J gave up 2 bases; unmatched junction bases: 3. The CDR3 contains 15 residues.

The rearrangement links TRBV27 to TRBJ1-4; D not certain. The V end lost 8 bases, the J end lost 4 bases, and 14 bases lay between the germline ends. CDR1 and CDR2 (germline): MNHEY, SMNVEV (reference sequence). The CDR3 covers 14 residues. The CDR3 DNA follows: TGTGCCAGCCAGCGTCGCGGAAGTAATGAAAAACTGTTTTTT. It specifies CASQRRGSNEKLFF.

This chain joins TRBV4-3 and TRBJ2-1, with D maybe TRBD2 (6 bases). The CDR3 extends over 14 amino acids. Germline CDR1 LGHNA, CDR2 YSLEER. Trimming removed 4 bases at V and 5 bases at J, with 12 bases between. The CDR3 DNA reads TGCGCCAGCAGCCGAGGACTAAACAACAATGAGCAGTTCTTC. It yields the protein CASSRGLNNNEQFF.

V usage is TRBV18 and J usage is TRBJ1-5, with D hard to call. V was clipped by 6 bases and J by 2 bases, with 11 bases between them. There are 14 residues in the CDR3. The germline V gene encodes CDR1 KGHSH and CDR2 LQKENI. CDR3 DNA: TGTGCCAGCTCCCATGACGAGGGCAATCAGCCCCAGCATTTT. Translation: CASSHDEGNQPQHF.

The chain recombines TRBV19 with TRBJ2-7; D is ambiguous. The CDR3 spans 14 residues. The V gene's germline CDR1 is LNHDA and CDR2 SQIVND (reference sequence). Trimming left V 1 base short and J 6 bases short, with 13 bases between. The CDR3 sequence is CASSIAAQAGEQYF. In DNA, the CDR3 is TGTGCCAGTAGTATAGCGGCGCAGGCTGGCGAGCAGTACTTC.

In its sample, this clone was seen a few times. The chain carries TRBV11-2 and TRBJ2-7; TRBD2 matches 8 bases. The CDR3 is 16 amino acids. Germline V gives CDR1 SGHAT, CDR2 FQNNGV. Trimming removed 7 bases from V and 4 bases from J; junction bases left unmatched: 15. In DNA, the CDR3 is TGTGCCAGCACCTCTACCGGGCGGAGCGGGGGATACGAGCAGTACTTC. Its protein product is CASTSTGRSGGYEQYF.